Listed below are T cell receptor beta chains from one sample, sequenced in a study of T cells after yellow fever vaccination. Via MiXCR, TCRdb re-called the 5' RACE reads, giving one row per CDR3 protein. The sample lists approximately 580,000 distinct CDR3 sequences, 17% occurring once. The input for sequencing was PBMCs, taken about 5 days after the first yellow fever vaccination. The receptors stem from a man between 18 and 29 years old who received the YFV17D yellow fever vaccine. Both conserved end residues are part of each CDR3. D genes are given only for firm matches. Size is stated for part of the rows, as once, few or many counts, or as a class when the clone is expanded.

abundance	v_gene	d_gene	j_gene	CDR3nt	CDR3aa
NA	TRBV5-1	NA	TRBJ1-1	TGCGCCAGCAGCTTGGTATCTGCGGGGAACACTGAAGCTTTCTTT	CASSLVSAGNTEAFF
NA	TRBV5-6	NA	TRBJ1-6	TGTGCCAGCAGCTTGCGGGGGCCTACTTCACCCCTCCACTTT	CASSLRGPTSPLHF
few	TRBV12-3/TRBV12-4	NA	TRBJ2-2	TGTGCCAGCAACAGGAGAACCGGGGAGCTGTTTTTT	CASNRRTGELFF
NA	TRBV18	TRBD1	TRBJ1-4	TGTGCCAGCTCAGCACTGGGGACAGGACTTGAAAAACTGTTTTTT	CASSALGTGLEKLFF
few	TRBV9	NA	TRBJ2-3	TGTGCCAGCAGCGTGGGGAGGCTTCTCACAGATACGCAGTATTTT	CASSVGRLLTDTQYF
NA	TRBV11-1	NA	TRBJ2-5	TGTGCCAGCAGCTTAGTTTGGGGTTTGTTAACGTACGGACAAGAGACCCAGTACTTC	CASSLVWGLLTYGQETQYF
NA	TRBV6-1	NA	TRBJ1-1	TGTGCCAGCAGCCTTTCGACACTAACTGAAGCTTTCTTT	CASSLSTLTEAFF
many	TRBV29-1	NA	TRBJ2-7	TGCAGCGTTGAGGGGGAGTACGAGCAGTACTTC	CSVEGEYEQYF
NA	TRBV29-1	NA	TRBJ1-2	TGCAGCGTTGAGGGGAAGGCGGACTATGGCTACACCTTC	CSVEGKADYGYTF
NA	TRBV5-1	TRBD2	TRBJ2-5	TGCGCCAGCAGCACCGGGGGGGCCGCTTGGCAAGAGACCCAGTACTTC	CASSTGGAAWQETQYF
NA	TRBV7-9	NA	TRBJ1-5	TGTGCCAGCAGCGAAGGGGGGCATCAGCCCCAGCATTTT	CASSEGGHQPQHF
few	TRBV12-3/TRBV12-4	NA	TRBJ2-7	TGTGCCAGCAGTTTAGGGTACAGGGCCGAGCAGTACTTC	CASSLGYRAEQYF
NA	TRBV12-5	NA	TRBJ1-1	TGTGCTAGTGGTTTGGGTGGGGGGACTGAAGCTTTCTTT	CASGLGGGTEAFF
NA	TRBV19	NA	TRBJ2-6	TGTGCCAGTAAGCAGGGGATATTCTCTGGGGCCAACGTCCTGACTTTC	CASKQGIFSGANVLTF
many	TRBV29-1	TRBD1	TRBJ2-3	TGCAGCGTGGAAACCGGGACAGGGAAGGATACGCAGTATTTT	CSVETGTGKDTQYF
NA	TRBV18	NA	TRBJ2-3	TGTGCCAGCGAATTCACAGATACGCAGTATTTT	CASEFTDTQYF
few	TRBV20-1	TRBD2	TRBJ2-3	TGCAGTGCCCGAAACCTAGCGGACCTCACAGATACGCAGTATTTT	CSARNLADLTDTQYF
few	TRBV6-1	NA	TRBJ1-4	TGTGCCAGCAGCGACCCCGGGACAAGGATCTACAATGAAAAACTGTTTTTT	CASSDPGTRIYNEKLFF
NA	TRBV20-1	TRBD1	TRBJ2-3	TGCAGTGCTATGGACAGGGGGCTAAGCACAGATACGCAGTATTTT	CSAMDRGLSTDTQYF
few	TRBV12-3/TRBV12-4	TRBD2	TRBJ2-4	TGTGCCAGCAGCTCCAGGCTAGCGGGGGGGCCCGGAGCCAAAAACATTCAGTACTTC	CASSSRLAGGPGAKNIQYF
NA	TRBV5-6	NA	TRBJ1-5	TGTGCCAGCAGCTTGGACGGGGGTTACAATCAGCCCCAGCATTTT	CASSLDGGYNQPQHF
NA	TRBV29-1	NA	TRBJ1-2	TGCAGCGTTGCAGTTAACTATGGCTACACCTTC	CSVAVNYGYTF
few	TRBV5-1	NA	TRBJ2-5	TGCGCCAGCAGCTTCCAGGGGCAGGAAGAGACCCAGTACTTC	CASSFQGQEETQYF
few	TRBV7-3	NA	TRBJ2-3	TGTGCCAGCAGCTTATGGGTAGGGGACACAGATACGCAGTATTTT	CASSLWVGDTDTQYF
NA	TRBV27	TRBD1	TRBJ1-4	TGTGCCAGCAGTCACTCAAGGGGGCCCTATGAAAAACTGTTTTTT	CASSHSRGPYEKLFF
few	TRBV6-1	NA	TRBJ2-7	TGTGCCAGCAGCTTTAGCGTGAGTTCCTACGAGCAGTACTTC	CASSFSVSSYEQYF
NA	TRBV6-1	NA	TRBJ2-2	TGTGCCAGCAGTCCCTACGGTTCTGGGGAGCTGTTTTTT	CASSPYGSGELFF
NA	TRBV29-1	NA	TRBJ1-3	TGCAGCGTTGTTCCGCGTTACTCTGGAAACACCATATATTTT	CSVVPRYSGNTIYF
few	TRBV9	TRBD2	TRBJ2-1	TGTGCCAGCAGCGTAGTTGCGGGGGGGAATGAGCAGTTCTTC	CASSVVAGGNEQFF
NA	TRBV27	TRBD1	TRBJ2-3	TGTGCCAGCAGTTTATTTCAGGGGGCGCGGACAGATACGCAGTATTTT	CASSLFQGARTDTQYF
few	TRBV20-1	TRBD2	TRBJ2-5	TGCAGTGCTAGGCAAGCACTAGCGGAAGAGACCCAGTACTTC	CSARQALAEETQYF
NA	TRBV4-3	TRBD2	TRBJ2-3	TGCGCCAGCAGCCAAGGGAGCGGGGGGGCCATCGACCCAGATACGCAGTATTTT	CASSQGSGGAIDPDTQYF
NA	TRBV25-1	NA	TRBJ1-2	TGTGCCAGCAGACTCGGGGCAGCGCCCTCCTTCACCTTC	CASRLGAAPSFTF
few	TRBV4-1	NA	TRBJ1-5	TGCGCCAGCAGCCAAGATGGCCCCCCGGGGCAGCCCCAGCATTTT	CASSQDGPPGQPQHF
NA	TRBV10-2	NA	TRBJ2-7	TGCGCCAGCAGTGAGTTATCCGCCTACGAGCAGTACTTC	CASSELSAYEQYF
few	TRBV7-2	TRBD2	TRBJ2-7	TGTGCCAGCGGAAAGAGGCTAGCGGGGCCCTCCTACGAGCAGTACTTC	CASGKRLAGPSYEQYF
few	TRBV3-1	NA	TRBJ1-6	TGTGCCAGCAGTCACCCAGGGGTTTCTTCACCCCTCCACTTT	CASSHPGVSSPLHF
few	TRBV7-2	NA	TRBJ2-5	TGTGCCAGCAGCCCGACCAGGGAAGAGACCCAGTACTTC	CASSPTREETQYF
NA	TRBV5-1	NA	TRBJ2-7	TGCGCCAGCAGCAATGGACAGCGCGAGCAGTACTTC	CASSNGQREQYF
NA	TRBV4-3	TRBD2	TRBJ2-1	TGCGCCAGCCGCGAGGGGATAGCGGGGTTCAATGAGCAGTTCTTC	CASREGIAGFNEQFF
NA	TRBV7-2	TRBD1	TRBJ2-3	TGTGCCAGCAGGCGAACAGGGGGCGGGACGCAGTATTTT	CASRRTGGGTQYF
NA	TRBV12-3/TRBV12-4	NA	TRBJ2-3	TGTGCCAGCAGCCGGACAGCGATCACAGATACGCAGTATTTT	CASSRTAITDTQYF
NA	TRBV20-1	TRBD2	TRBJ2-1	TGCAGTGCTACAATTAGTCCTAAAGTAGCGGGGTGGTACAATGAGCAGTTCTTC	CSATISPKVAGWYNEQFF
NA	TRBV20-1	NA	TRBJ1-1	TGCAGTGCTAGAGATAGGGTAGGGGTTTCCACTGAAGCTTTCTTT	CSARDRVGVSTEAFF